This TCR beta chain emerged from a study of long-term antiretroviral therapy in people with HIV. There are 16 residues in the CDR3. Trimming removed 6 bases from V and 6 bases from J; junction bases left unmatched: 13. Germline loops: CDR1 MNHNY, CDR2 SVGAGI (reference sequence). An immunoSEQ assay, version v3.0, was performed at survey level. Assay used: immunoSEQ multiplex PCR; TCRdb lists only in-frame clones, some missing. Of tens of thousands of clones detected, 90% to 95% appear once; the ten largest clones hold 2.5% to 3%. Material: unsorted PBMCs, obtained 3.7 years after starting antiretroviral therapy. V is TRBV6-6 and J is TRBJ2-3, with TRBD1 matching 9 bases. The TCR originated in a woman in her fifties or sixties with HIV. The CDR3 sequence is CASSRSPGQGADTQYF. In DNA, the CDR3 is TGTGCCAGCAGCAGATCGCCGGGACAGGGAGCTGATACGCAGTATTTT.